The entry that follows covers one T cell receptor (beta chain) sequence. J lost 6 bases, V lost 5 bases, and 7 bases had no gene match. The CDR3 has 15 residues. The germline CDR1 and CDR2 sequences are SGHAT and FQNNGV. TCRdb passed the RT-PCR reads through MiXCR, listing each CDR3 protein once. The table records around 25,000 distinct CDR3 sequences, 35% to 45% of them present only once. The sample belongs to a study of patients and donors after allogeneic stem cell transplantation. This TCR was recovered from a human donor who was either an allogeneic HSCT recipient or a stem cell or donor lymphocyte infusion donor (not recorded which). It is not recorded whose cells these are; they may come from a transplant donor. The sequencing input was blood, either unsorted or a sorted T cell fraction (not recorded which). The chain couples TRBV11-2 to TRBJ2-3; 11 bases match TRBD2. CDR3 sequence (DNA): TGTGCCAGCAGCCCCTTAGCGGGAGGGTGGGATACGCAGTATTTT. Translation gives CASSPLAGGWDTQYF.